What follows describes a single T cell receptor (beta chain). The data were obtained in a study of blood T cell repertoires in COVID-19. Libraries were prepared by immunoSEQ multiplex PCR; TCRdb keeps only in-frame clonotypes and omits some of them. Of some 250,000 clones in the sample, around 90% were seen once. CDR3 length equals 14 residues. Trimming cost V 4 bases and J 6 bases, with 16 bases left between them. Germline lookup yields CDR1 LNHDA and CDR2 SQIVND (reference sequence). This receptor was identified in a human donor in a cohort sampled during active COVID-19. The sample comprised peripheral blood. The chain is built from TRBV19 and TRBJ2-7; D possibly corresponds to TRBD2 (6 bases). CDR3 nucleotide sequence: TGTGCCAGTAGTAGAGACCGGGACTTTAGCGAGCAGTACTTC. Encoded protein: CASSRDRDFSEQYF.